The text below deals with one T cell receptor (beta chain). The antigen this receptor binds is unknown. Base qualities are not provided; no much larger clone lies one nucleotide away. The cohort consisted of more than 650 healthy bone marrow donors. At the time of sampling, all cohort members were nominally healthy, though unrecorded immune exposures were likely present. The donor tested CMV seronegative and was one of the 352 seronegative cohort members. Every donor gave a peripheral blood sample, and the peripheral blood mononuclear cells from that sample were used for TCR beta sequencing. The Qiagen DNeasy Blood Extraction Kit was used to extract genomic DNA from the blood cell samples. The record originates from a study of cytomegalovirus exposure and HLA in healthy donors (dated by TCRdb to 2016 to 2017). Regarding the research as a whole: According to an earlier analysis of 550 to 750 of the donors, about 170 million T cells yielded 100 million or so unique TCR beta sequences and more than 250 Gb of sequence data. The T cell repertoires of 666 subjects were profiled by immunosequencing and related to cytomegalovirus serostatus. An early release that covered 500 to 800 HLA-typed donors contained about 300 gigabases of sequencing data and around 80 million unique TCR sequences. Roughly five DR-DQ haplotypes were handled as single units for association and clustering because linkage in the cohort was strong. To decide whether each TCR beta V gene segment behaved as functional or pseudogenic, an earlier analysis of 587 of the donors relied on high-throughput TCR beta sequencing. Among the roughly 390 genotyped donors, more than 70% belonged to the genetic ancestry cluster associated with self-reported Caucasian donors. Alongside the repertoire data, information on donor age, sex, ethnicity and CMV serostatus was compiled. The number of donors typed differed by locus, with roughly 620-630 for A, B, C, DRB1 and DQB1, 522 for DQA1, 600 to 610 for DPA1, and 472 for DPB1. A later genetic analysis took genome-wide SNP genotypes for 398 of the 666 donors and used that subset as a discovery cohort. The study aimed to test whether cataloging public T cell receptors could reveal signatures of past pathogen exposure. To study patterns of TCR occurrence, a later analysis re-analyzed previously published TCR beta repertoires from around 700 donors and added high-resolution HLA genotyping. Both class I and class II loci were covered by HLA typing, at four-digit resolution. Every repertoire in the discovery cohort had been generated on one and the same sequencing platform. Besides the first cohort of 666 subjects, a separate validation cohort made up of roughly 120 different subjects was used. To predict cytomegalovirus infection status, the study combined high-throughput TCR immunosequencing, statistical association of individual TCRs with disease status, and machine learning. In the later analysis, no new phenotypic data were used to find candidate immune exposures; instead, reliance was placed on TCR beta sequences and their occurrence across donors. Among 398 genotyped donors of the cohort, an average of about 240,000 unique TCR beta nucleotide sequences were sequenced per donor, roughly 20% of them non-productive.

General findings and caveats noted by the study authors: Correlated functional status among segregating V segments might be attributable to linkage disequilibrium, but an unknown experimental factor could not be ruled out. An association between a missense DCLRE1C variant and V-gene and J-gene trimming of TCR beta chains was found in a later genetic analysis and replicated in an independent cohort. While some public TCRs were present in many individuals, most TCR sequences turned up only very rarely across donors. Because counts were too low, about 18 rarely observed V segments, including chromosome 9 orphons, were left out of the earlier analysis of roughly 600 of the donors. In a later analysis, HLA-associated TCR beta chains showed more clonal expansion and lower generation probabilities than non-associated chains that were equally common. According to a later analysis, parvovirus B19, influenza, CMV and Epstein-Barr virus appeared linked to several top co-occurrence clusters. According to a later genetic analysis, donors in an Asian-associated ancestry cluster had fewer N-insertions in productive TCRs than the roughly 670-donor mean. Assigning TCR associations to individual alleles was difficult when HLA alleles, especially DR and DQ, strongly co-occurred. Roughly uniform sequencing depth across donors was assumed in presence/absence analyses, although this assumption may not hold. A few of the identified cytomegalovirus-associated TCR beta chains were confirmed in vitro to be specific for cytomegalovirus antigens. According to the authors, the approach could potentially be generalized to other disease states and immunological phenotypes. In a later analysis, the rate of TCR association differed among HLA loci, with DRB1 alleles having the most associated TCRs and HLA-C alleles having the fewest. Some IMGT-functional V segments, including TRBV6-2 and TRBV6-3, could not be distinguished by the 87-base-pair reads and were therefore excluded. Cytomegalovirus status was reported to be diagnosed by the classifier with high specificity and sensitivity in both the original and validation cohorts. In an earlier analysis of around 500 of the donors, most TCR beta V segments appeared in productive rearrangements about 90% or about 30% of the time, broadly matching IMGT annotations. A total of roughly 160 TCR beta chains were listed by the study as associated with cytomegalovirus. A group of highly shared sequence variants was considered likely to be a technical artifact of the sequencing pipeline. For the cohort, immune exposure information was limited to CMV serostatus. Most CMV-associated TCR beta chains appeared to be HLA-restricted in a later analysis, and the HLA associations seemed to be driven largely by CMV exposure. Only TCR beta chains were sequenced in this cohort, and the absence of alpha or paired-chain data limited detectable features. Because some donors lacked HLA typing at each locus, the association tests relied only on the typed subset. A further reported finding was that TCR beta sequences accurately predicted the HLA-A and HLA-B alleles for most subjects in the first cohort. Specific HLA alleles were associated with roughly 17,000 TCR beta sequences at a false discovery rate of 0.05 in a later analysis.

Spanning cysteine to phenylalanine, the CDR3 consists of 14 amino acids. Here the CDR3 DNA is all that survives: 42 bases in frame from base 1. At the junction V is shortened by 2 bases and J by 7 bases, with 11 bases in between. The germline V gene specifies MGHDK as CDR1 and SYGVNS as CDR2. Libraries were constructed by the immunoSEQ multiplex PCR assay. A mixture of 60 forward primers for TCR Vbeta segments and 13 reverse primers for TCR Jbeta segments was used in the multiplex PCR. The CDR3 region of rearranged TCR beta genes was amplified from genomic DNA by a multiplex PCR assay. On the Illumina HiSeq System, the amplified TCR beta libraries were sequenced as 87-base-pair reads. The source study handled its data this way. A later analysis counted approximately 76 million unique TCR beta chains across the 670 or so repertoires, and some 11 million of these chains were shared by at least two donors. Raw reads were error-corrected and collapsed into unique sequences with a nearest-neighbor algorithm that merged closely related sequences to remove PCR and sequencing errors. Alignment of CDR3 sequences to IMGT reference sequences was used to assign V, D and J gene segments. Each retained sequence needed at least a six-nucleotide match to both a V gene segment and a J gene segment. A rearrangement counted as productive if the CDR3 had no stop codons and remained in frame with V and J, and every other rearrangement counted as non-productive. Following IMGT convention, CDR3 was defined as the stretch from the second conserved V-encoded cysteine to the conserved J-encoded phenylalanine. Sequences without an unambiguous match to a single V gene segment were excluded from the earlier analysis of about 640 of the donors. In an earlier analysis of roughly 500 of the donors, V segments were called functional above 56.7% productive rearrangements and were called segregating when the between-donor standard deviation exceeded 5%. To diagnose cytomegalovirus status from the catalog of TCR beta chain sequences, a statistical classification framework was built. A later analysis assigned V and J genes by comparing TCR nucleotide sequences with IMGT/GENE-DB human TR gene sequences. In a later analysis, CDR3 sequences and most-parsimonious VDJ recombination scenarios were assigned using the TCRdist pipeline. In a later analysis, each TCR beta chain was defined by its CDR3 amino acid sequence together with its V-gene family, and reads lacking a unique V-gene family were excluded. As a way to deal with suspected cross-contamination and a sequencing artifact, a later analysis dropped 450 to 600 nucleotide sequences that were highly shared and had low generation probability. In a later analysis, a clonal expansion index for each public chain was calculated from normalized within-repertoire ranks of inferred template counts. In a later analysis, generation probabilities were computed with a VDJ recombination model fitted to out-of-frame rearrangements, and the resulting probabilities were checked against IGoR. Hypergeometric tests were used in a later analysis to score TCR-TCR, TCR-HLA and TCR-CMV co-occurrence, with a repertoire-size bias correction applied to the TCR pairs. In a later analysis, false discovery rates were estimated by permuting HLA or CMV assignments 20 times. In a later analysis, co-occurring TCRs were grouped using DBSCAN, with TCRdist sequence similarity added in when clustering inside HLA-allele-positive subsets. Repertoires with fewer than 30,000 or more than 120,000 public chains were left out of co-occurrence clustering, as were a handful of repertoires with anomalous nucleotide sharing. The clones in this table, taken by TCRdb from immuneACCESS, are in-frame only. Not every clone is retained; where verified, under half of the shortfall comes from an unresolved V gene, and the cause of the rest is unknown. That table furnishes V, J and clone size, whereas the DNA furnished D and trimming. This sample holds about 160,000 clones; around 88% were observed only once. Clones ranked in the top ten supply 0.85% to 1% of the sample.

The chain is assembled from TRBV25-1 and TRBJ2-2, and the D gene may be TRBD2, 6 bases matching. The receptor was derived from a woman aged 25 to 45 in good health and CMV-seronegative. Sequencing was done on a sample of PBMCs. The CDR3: CASSERGTGGELFF. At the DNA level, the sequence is TGTGCCAGCAGTGAACGGGGGACGGGCGGGGAGCTGTTTTTT.